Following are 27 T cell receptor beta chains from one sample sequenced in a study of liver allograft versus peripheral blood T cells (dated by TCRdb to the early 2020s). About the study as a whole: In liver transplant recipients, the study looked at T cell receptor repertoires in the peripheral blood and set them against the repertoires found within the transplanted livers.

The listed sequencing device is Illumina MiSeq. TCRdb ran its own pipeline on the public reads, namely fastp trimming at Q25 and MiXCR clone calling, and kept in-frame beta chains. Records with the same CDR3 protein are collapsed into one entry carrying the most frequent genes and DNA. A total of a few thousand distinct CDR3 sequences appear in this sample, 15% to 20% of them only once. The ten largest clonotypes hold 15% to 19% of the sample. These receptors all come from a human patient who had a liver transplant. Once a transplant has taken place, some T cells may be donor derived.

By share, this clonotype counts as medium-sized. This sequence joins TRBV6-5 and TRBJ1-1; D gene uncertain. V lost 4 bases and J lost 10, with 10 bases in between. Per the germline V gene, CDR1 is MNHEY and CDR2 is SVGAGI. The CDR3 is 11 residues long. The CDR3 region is CASSFGLRAFF. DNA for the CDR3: TGTGCCAGCAGTTTCGGCCTTCGAGCTTTCTTT.

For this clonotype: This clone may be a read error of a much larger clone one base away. The CDR3: CVSSRQGVNTEAFF. The CDR3 DNA follows: TGTGTCAGCAGTCGACAGGGCGTGAACACTGAAGCTTTCTTT. This chain links TRBV6-2 or TRBV6-3 with TRBJ1-1, with 7 bases lining up with TRBD1. Germline V gene data show CDR1 as MNHEY and CDR2 as SVGEGT. The CDR3 extends over 14 amino acids.

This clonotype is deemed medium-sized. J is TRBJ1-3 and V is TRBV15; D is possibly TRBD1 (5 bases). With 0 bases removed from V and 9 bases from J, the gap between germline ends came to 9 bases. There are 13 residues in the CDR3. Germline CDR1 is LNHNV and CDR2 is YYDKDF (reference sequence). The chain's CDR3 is CATSRDPGGTIYF. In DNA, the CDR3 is TGTGCCACCAGCAGAGATCCTGGGGGCACCATATATTTT.

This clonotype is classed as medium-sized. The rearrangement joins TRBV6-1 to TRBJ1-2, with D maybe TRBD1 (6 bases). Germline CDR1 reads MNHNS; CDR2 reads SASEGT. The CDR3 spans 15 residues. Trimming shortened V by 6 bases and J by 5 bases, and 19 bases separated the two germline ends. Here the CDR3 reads CASRGSGRGVYGYTF. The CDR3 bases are TGTGCCAGCAGGGGCTCGGGCAGGGGAGTTTATGGCTACACCTTC.

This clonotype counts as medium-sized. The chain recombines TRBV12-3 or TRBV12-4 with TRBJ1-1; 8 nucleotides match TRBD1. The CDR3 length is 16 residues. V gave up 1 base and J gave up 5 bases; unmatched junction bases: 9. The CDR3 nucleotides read TGTGCCAGCAGTTTAGGACAGGGGAGAGGAGGGACTGAAGCTTTCTTT. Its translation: CASSLGQGRGGTEAFF.

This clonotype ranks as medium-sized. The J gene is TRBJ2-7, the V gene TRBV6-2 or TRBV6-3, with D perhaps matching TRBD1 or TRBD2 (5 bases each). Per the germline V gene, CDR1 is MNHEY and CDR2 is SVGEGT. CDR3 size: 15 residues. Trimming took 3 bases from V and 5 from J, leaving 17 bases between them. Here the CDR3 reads CASSYMGTLKHEQYF. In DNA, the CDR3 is TGTGCCAGCAGTTATATGGGGACCCTCAAACACGAGCAGTACTTC.

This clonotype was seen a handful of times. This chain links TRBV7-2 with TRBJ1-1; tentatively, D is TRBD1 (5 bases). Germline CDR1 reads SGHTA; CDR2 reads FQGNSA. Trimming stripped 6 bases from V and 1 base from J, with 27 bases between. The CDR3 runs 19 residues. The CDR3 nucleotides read TGTGCCAGCAGTTCAAATCCCGGGACCCTGGGACGCGGGAACACTGAAGCTTTCTTT. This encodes CASSSNPGTLGRGNTEAFF.

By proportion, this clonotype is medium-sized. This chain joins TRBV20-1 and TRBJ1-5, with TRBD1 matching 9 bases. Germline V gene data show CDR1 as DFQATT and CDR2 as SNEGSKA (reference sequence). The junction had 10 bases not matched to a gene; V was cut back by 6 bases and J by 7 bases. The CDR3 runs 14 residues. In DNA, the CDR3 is TGCAGTGCCTCTGGGGGGACAGGGAAACAGCCCCAGCATTTT. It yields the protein CSASGGTGKQPQHF.

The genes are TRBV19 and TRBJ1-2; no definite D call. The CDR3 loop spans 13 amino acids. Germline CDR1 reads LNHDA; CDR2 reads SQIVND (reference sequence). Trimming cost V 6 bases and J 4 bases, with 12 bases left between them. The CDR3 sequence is CASSDGRLYGYTF. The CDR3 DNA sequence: TGTGCCAGTAGCGACGGACGGCTCTATGGCTACACCTTC.

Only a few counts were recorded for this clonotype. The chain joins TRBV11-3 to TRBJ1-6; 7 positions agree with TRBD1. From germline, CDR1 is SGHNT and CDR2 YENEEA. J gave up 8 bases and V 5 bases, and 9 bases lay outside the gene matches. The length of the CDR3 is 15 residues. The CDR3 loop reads CASSLRRGPDSPLHF. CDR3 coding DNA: TGTGCCAGCAGCCTCAGGAGGGGGCCGGATTCACCCCTCCACTTT.

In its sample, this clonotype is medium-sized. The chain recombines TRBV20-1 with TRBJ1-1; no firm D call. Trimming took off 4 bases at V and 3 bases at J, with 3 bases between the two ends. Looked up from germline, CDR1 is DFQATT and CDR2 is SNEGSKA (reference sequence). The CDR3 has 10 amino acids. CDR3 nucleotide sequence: TGCAGTGCTATTTACACTGAAGCTTTCTTT. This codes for CSAIYTEAFF.

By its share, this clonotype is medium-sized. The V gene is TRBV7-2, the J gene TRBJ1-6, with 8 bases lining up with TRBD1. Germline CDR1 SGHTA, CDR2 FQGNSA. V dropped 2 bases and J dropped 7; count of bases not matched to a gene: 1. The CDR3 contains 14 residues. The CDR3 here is CASSLRQGNSPLHF. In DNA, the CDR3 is TGTGCCAGCAGCTTAAGACAGGGGAATTCACCCCTCCACTTT.

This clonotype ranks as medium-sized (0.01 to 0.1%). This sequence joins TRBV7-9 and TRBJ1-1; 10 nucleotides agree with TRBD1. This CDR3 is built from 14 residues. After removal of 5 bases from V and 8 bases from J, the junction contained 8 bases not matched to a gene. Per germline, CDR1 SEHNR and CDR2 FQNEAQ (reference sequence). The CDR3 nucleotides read TGTGCCAGCAGCCCGGGACAGGGGAAGGGAGAAGCTTTCTTT. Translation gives CASSPGQGKGEAFF.

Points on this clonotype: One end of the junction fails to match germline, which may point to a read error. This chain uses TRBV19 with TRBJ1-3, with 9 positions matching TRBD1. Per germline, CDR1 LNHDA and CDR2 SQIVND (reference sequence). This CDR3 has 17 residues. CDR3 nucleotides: TGTGTCAGTAGTACCCACGGACAGGGGAGCTCTGGAAACACCATATATTTT. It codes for CVSSTHGQGSSGNTIYF.

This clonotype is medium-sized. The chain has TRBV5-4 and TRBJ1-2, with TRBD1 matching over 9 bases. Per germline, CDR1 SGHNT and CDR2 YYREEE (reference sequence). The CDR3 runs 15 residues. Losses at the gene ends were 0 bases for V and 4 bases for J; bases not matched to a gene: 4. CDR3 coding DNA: TGTGCCAGCAGCTTGGCCAAGACAGGGGGCTATGGCTACACCTTC. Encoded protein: CASSLAKTGGYGYTF.

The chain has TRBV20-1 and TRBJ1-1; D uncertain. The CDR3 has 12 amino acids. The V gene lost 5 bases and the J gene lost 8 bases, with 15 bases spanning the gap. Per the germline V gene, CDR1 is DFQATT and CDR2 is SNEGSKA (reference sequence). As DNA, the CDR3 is TGCAGTGCTGAAAGGTTTAGGAGCGAAGCTTTCTTT. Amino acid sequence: CSAERFRSEAFF.

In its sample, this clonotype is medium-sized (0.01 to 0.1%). Written as DNA, the CDR3 is TGTGCCAGCAGCCTGGGGGGGAACAATCAGCCCCAGCATTTT. Encoded protein: CASSLGGNNQPQHF. The chain combines TRBV7-2 with TRBJ1-5, with D possibly being TRBD1 (5 bases). Trimming shortened V by 5 bases and J by 3 bases, and 11 bases separated the two germline ends. The CDR3 covers 14 residues. Germline V lookup: CDR1 SGHTA, CDR2 FQGNSA.

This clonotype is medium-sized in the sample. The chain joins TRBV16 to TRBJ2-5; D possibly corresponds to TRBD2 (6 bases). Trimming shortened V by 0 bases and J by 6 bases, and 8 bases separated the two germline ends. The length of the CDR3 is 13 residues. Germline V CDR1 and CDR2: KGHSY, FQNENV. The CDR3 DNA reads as TGTGCCAGCAGCCAATCGGAGGGGCAGACCCAGTACTTC. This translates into CASSQSEGQTQYF.

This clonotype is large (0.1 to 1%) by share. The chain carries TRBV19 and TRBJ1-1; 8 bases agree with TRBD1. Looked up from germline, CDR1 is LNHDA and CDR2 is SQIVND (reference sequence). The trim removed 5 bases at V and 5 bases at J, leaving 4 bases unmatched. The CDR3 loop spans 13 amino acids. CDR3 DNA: TGTGCCAGTAGTGACAGGGGAGGGACTGAAGCTTTCTTT. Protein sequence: CASSDRGGTEAFF.

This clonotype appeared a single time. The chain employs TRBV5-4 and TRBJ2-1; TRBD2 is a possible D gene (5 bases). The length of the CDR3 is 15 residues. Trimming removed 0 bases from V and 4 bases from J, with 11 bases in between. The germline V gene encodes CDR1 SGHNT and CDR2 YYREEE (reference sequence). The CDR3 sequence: CASSLDRGSYNEQFF. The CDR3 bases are TGTGCCAGCAGCTTGGACCGAGGGTCTTACAATGAGCAGTTCTTC.

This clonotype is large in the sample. Here the CDR3 DNA reads TGTGCCAGCAGCCCGGACAGGGGGCGCCTGGGGTATGGCTACACCTTC. Protein sequence: CASSPDRGRLGYGYTF. The chain joins TRBV28 to TRBJ1-2, with TRBD1 identical over 11 bases. There are 16 residues in the CDR3. Trimming took 6 bases from V and 5 from J; bases not matched to a gene: 11. CDR1 and CDR2 from the germline V gene are MDHEN and SYDVKM.

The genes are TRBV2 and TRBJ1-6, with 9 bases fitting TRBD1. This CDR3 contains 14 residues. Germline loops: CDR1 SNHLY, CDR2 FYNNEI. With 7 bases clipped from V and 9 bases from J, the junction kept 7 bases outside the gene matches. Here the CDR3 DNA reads TGTGCCAGCATCCCCGGGACAGGGTCTTCACCCCTCCACTTT. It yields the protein CASIPGTGSSPLHF.

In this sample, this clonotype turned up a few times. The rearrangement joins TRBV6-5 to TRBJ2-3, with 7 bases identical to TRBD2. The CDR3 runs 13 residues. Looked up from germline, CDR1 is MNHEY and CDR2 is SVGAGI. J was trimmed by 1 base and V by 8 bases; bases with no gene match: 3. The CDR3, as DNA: TGTGCCAGCTCTCTAGCGGGCACAGATACGCAGTATTTT. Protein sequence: CASSLAGTDTQYF.

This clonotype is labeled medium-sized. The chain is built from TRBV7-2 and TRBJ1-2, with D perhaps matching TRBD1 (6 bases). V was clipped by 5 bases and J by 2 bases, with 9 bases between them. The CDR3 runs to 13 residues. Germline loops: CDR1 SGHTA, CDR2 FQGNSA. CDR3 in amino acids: CASSLQGNYGYTF. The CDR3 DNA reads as TGTGCCAGCAGCCTACAGGGCAACTATGGCTACACCTTC.

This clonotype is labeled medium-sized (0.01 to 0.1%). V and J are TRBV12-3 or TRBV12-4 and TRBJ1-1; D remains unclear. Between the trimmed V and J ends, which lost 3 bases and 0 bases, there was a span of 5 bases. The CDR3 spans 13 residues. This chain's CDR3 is CASSFRMNTEAFF. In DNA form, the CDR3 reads TGTGCCAGCAGTTTTCGTATGAACACTGAAGCTTTCTTT.

The CDR3 region is CASSMEGAKGGLLVGKLFF. Written as DNA, the CDR3 is TGTGCCAGTAGTATGGAGGGGGCGAAGGGAGGTCTGCTCGTTGGGAAACTGTTTTTT. The chain has TRBV19 and TRBJ1-4; 7 bases map to TRBD1. Unmatched junction bases numbered 24, after V lost 3 bases and J lost 11 bases. Looked up from germline, CDR1 is LNHDA and CDR2 is SQIVND (reference sequence). There are 19 residues in the CDR3.

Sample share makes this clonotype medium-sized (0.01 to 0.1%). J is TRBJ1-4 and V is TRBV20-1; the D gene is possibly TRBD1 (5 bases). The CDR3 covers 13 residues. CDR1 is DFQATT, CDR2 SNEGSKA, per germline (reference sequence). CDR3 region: CSATQQANEKLFF. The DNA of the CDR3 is TGCAGCGCCACCCAACAGGCTAATGAAAAACTGTTTTTT.